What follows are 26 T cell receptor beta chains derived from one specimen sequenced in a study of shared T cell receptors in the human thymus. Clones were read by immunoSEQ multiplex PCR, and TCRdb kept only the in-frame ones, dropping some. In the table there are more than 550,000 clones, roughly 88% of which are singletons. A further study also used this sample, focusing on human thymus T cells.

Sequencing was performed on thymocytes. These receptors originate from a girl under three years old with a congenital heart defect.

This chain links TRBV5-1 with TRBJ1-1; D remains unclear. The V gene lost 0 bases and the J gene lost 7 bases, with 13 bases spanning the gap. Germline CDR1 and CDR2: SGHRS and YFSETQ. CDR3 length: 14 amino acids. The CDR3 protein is CASSLGYTELEAFF. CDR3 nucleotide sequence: TGCGCCAGCAGCTTGGGATATACAGAGCTTGAAGCTTTCTTT.

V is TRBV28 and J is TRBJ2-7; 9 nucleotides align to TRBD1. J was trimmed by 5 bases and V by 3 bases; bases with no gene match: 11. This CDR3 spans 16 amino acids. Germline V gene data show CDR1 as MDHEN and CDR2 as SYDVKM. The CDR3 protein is CASSLNSPGTGNEQYF. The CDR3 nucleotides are TGTGCCAGCAGTTTGAATAGCCCCGGGACAGGGAACGAGCAGTACTTC.

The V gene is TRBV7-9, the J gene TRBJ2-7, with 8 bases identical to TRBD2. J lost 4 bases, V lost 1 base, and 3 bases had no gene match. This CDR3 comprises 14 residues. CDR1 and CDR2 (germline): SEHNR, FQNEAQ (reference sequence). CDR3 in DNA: TGTGCCAGCAGCTTAGTGGAGCGGGGGTACGAGCAGTACTTC. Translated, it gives CASSLVERGYEQYF.

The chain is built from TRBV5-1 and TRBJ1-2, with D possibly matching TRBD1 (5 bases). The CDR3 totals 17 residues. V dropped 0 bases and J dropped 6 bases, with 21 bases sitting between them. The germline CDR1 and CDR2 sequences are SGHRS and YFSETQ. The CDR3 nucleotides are TGCGCCAGCAGCTTGGGGAGGGGCCAGGGTATGTATGATGGCTACACCTTC. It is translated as CASSLGRGQGMYDGYTF. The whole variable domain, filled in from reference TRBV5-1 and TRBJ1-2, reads KAGVTQTPRYLIKTRGQQVTLSCSPISGHRSVSWYQQTPGQGLQFLFEYFSETQRNKGNFPGRFSGRQFSNSRSEMNVSTLELGDSALYLCASSLGRGQGMYDGYTFGSGTRLTVV.

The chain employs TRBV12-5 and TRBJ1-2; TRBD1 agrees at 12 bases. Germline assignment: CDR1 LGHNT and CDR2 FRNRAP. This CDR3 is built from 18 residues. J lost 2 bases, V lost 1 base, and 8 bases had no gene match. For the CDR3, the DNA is TGTGCTAGTGGTTTGGACGGGACAGGGGGCGCGGAGAACTATGGCTACACCTTC. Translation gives CASGLDGTGGAENYGYTF. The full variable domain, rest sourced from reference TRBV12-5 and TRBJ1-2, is DARVTQTPRHKVTEMGQEVTMRCQPILGHNTVFWYRQTMMQGLELLAYFRNRAPLDDSGMPKDRFSAEMPDATLATLKIQPSEPRDSAVYFCASGLDGTGGAENYGYTFGSGTRLTVV.

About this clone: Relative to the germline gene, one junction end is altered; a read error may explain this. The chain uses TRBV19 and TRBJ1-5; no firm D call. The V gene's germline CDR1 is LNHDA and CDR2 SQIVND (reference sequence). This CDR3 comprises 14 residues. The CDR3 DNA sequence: TGTGCCAGTAGCGGGTTCTATAGCAATCGGCCCCAGCATTTT. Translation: CASSGFYSNRPQHF. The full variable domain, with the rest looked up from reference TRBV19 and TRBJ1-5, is DGGITQSPKYLFRKEGQNVTLSCEQNLNHDAMYWYRQDPGQGLRLIYYSQIVNDFQKGDIAEGYSVSREKKESFPLTVTSAQKNPTAFYLCASSGFYSNRPQHFGDGTRLSIL.

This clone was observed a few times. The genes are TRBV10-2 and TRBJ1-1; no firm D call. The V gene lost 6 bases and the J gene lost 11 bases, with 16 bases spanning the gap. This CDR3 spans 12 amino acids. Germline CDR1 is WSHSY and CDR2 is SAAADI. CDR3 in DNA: TGCGCCAGCAGCGCAGGTGGGCTCGCGGCTTTCTTT. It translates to CASSAGGLAAFF.

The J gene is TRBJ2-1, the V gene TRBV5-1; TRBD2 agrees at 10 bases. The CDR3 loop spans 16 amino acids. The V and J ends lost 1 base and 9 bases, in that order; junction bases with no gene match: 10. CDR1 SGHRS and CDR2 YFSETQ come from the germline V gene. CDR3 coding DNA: TGCGCCAGCAGCTTGTCCCAGCGGGGGGGCAAAAGTGAGCAGTTCTTC. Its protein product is CASSLSQRGGKSEQFF.

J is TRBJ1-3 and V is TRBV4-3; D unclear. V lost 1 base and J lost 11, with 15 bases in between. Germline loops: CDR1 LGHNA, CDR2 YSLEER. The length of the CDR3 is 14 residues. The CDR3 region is CASSQGLKRRAIYF. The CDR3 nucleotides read TGCGCCAGCAGCCAAGGTCTTAAGAGGAGGGCCATATATTTT.

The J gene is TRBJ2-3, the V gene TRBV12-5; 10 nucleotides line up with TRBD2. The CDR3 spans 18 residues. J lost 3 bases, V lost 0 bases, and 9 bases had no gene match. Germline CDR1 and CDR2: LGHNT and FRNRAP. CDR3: CASGLVPPSGGRTDTQYF. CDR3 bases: TGTGCTAGTGGTTTGGTCCCCCCTAGCGGGGGAAGGACAGATACGCAGTATTTT.

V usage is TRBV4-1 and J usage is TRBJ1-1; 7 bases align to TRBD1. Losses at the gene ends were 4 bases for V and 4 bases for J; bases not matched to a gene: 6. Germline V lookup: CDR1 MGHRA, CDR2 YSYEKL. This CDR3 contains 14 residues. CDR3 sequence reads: CASSPTGASTEAFF. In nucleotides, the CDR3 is TGCGCCAGCAGCCCAACAGGGGCGAGCACTGAAGCTTTCTTT.

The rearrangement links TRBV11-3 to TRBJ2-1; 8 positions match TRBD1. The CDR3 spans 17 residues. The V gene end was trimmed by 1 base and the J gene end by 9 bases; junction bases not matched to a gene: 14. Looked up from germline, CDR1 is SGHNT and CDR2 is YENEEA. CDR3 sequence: CASSLAHGTGIESEQFF. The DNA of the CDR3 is TGTGCCAGCAGCTTAGCCCATGGGACAGGTATAGAAAGTGAGCAGTTCTTC.

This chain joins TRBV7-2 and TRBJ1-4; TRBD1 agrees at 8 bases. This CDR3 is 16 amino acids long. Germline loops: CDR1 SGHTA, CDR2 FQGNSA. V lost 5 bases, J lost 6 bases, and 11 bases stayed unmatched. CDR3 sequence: CASSPTLGQGDEKLFF. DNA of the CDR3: TGTGCCAGCAGCCCAACCCTCGGACAGGGTGATGAAAAACTGTTTTTT. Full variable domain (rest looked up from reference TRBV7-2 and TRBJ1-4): GAGVSQSPSNKVTEKGKDVELRCDPISGHTALYWYRQSLGQGLEFLIYFQGNSAPDKSGLPSDRFSAERTGGSVSTLTIQRTQQEDSAVYLCASSPTLGQGDEKLFFGSGTQLSVL.

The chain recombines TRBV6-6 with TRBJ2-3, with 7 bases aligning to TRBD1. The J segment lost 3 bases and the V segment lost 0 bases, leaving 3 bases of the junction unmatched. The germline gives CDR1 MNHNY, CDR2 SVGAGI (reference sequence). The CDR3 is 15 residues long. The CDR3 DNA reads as TGTGCCAGCAGTTACTCGGACAGGAATACAGATACGCAGTATTTT. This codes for CASSYSDRNTDTQYF.

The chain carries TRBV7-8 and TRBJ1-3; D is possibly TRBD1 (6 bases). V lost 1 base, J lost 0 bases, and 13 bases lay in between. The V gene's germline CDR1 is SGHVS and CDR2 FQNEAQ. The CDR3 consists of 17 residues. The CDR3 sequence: CASSLEQGGGSGNTIYF. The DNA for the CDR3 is TGTGCCAGCAGCTTAGAACAGGGCGGAGGCTCTGGAAACACCATATATTTT.

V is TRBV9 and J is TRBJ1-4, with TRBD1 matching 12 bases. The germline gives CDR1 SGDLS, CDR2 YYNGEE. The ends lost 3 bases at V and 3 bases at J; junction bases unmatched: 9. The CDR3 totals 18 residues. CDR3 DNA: TGTGCCAGCAGCGGCCGGGACAGGGGGCGGATAGCTAATGAAAAACTGTTTTTT. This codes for CASSGRDRGRIANEKLFF. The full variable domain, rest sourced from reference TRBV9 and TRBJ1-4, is DSGVTQTPKHLITATGQRVTLRCSPRSGDLSVYWYQQSLDQGLQFLIQYYNGEERAKGNILERFSAQQFPDLHSELNLSSLELGDSALYFCASSGRDRGRIANEKLFFGSGTQLSVL.

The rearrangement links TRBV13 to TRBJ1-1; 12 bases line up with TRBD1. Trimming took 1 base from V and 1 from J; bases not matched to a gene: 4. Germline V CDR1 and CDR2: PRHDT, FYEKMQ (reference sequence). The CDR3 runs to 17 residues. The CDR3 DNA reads TGTGCCAGCAGCTTAGCCGGGACAGGGGGCCCGAACACTGAAGCTTTCTTT. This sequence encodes CASSLAGTGGPNTEAFF. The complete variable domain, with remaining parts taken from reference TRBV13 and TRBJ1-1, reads AAGVIQSPRHLIKEKRETATLKCYPIPRHDTVYWYQQGPGQDPQFLISFYEKMQSDKGSIPDRFSAQQFSDYHSELNMSSLELGDSALYFCASSLAGTGGPNTEAFFGQGTRLTVV.

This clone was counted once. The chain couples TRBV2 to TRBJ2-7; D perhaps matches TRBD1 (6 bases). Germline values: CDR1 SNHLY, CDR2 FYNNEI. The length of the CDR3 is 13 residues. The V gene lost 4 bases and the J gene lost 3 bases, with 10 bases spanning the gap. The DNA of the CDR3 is TGTGCCAGCAGTGCAGGGGCCCTCTACGAGCAGTACTTC. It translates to CASSAGALYEQYF. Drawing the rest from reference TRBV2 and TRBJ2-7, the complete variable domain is EPEVTQTPSHQVTQMGQEVILRCVPISNHLYFYWYRQILGQKVEFLVSFYNNEISEKSEIFDDQFSVERPDGSNFTLKIRSTKLEDSAMYFCASSAGALYEQYFGPGTRLTVT.

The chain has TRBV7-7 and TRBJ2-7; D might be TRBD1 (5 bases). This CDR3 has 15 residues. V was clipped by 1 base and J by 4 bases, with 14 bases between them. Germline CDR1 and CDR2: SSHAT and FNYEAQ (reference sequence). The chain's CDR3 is CASSLGRGKMYEQYF. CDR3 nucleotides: TGTGCCAGCAGCTTAGGTAGGGGCAAAATGTACGAGCAGTACTTC.

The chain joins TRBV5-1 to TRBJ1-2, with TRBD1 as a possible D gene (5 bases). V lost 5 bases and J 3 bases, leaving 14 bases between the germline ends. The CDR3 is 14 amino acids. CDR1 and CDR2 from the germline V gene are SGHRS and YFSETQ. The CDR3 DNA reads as TGCGCCAGCAGGCTATATGACAGCGACTATGGCTACACCTTC. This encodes CASRLYDSDYGYTF.

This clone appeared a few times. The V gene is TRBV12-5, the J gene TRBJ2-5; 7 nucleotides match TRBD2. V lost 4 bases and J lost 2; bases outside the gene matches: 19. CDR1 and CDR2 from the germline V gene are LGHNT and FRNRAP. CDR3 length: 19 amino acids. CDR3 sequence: CASGWVMWRAGELQETQYF. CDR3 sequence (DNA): TGTGCTAGTGGTTGGGTCATGTGGCGGGCGGGGGAATTACAAGAGACCCAGTACTTC.

CDR3 loop: CASSLSADEYEQYF. For the CDR3, the DNA is TGTGCCAGCAGCTTGTCAGCGGACGAATACGAGCAGTACTTC. The gene calls are TRBV5-8 and TRBJ2-7; D might be TRBD2 (5 bases). CDR1 is SGHTS, CDR2 YDEGEE, per germline. The V gene lost 1 base and the J gene lost 4 bases, with 12 bases spanning the gap. The CDR3 length is 14 residues.

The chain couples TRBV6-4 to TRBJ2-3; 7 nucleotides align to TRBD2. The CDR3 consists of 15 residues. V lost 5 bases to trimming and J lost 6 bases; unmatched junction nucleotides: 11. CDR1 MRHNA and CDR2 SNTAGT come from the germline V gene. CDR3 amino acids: CASSLRGGTGDTQYF. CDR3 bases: TGTGCCAGCAGTTTACGCGGGGGTACTGGGGATACGCAGTATTTT.

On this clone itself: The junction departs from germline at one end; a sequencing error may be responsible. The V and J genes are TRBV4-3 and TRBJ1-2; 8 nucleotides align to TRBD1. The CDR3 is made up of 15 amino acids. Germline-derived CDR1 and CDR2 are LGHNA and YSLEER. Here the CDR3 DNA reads TGCGCCAGCAGCCAAGGAACAGGGGGGAGCTATGGCTACTCCTTC. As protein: CASSQGTGGSYGYSF.

The CDR3 region is CASSLAATASYEQYF. CDR3 in DNA: TGCGCCAGCAGCTTGGCGGCGACAGCGTCCTACGAGCAGTACTTC. This chain joins TRBV5-1 and TRBJ2-7, with a tentative D call TRBD1 (5 bases). Trimming left V 0 bases short and J 1 base short, with 11 bases between. Germline V lookup: CDR1 SGHRS, CDR2 YFSETQ. The CDR3 consists of 15 residues.

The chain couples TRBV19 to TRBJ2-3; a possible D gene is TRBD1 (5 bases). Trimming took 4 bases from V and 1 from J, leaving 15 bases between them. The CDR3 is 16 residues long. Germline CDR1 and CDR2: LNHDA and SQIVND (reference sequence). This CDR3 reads CASSRYRSHGTDTQYF. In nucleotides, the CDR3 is TGTGCCAGTAGTAGGTACAGGAGCCATGGCACAGATACGCAGTATTTT. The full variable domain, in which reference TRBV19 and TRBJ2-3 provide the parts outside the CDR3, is DGGITQSPKYLFRKEGQNVTLSCEQNLNHDAMYWYRQDPGQGLRLIYYSQIVNDFQKGDIAEGYSVSREKKESFPLTVTSAQKNPTAFYLCASSRYRSHGTDTQYFGPGTRLTVL.